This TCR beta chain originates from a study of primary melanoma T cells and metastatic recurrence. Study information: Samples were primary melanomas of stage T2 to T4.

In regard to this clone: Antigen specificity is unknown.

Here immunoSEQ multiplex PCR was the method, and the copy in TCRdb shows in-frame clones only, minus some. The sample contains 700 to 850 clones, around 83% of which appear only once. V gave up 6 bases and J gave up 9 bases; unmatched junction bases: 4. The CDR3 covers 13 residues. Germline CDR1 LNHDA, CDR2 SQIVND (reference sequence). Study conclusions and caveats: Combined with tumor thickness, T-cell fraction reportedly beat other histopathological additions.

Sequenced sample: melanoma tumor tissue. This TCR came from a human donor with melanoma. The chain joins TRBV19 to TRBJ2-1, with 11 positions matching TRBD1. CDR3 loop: CASRDRGRIEQFF. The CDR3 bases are TGTGCCAGTAGGGACAGGGGGCGGATTGAGCAGTTCTTC.